The T cell receptor beta chain under discussion was sequenced for a study of cytomegalovirus exposure and HLA in healthy donors. Data came from immunoSEQ multiplex PCR; TCRdb stores just in-frame clones and leaves some out. Of 250,000 to 300,000 clones in the sample, around 91% were seen once. Overall study findings and caveats: The investigators catalogued 150 to 200 TCR beta chains as cytomegalovirus-associated. Subsequent analysis of the 120 or so validation repertoires found a tendency for first-cohort TCR clusters to co-occur.

This CDR3 has 15 residues. CDR1 and CDR2 from the germline V gene are KGHSH and LQKENI. V dropped 3 bases and J dropped 8; count of bases not matched to a gene: 8. A remark on this clone: The antigen is not known.

J is TRBJ2-1 and V is TRBV18; 9 positions agree with TRBD2. The sample comprised PBMCs. The origin of this receptor is a woman under 30 in good health and CMV-seronegative. The CDR3 sequence is CASSPAIAGADEQFF. DNA for the CDR3: TGTGCCAGCTCACCGGCGATAGCGGGGGCGGATGAGCAGTTCTTC.